This TCR beta chain was sequenced for a study of post-analysis software for immune sequencing data. Overall study results and limits: Patients carried a handful of TRBV segments more frequently than controls did, and TRBV5-6, TRBV5-1 and TRBV20-1 were among them.

This clonotype has more than one count but fewer than ten. The antigen is not known. Carried by the TCR beta cDNA libraries were unique molecular identifiers. From the PCR reads, TCRdb called clonotypes with MiXCR, one entry per CDR3 protein. The data hold about 540,000 distinct CDR3 sequences, with around 31% observed a single time. The germline V gene encodes CDR1 SGHAT and CDR2 FQNNGV. J lost 0 bases, V lost 1 base, and 5 bases had no gene match. CDR3 length: 17 amino acids. The chain links TRBV11-2 to TRBJ2-7; 11 bases are shared with TRBD1. This sequence originates from a girl under 18 with multiple sclerosis. The sample was blood. The CDR3 DNA sequence: TGTGCCAGCAGCTTAGGGACAGGGGGCCGAACCTCCTACGAGCAGTACTTC. Protein product: CASSLGTGGRTSYEQYF.